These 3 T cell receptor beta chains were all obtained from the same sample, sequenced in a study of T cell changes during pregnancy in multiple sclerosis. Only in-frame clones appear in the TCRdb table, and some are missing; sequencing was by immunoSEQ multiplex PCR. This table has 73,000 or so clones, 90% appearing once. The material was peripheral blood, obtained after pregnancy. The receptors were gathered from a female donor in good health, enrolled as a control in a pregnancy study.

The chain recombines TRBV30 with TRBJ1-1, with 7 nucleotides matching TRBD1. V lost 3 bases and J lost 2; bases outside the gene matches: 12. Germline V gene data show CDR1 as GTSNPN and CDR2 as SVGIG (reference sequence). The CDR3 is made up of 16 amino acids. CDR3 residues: CAWRYPRGTANTEAFF. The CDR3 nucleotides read TGTGCCTGGAGGTACCCACGCGGGACAGCAAACACTGAAGCTTTCTTT.

CDR3 nucleotides: TGTGCCAGCAGTACCCAACCACTAGCGGGAGGGCCGGGTGAGCAGTTCTTC. The encoded protein is CASSTQPLAGGPGEQFF. J is TRBJ2-1 and V is TRBV27, with 13 bases that match TRBD2. The J segment lost 9 bases and the V segment lost 5 bases, leaving 13 bases of the junction unmatched. This CDR3 spans 17 amino acids. Germline V lookup: CDR1 MNHEY, CDR2 SMNVEV (reference sequence).

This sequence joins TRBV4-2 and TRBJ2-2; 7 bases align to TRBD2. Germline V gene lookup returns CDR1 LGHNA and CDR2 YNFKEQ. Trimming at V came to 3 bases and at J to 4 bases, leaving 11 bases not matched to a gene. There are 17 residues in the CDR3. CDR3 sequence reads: CASSQGGGGSFTGELFF. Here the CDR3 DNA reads TGTGCCAGCAGCCAGGGCGGTGGCGGGAGTTTCACCGGGGAGCTGTTTTTT.